This entry lists 8 T cell receptor beta chains sequenced from one sample in a study of blood T cells in healthy people across ages. Then a second PCR, running about 7 to 11 cycles, was carried out with a sample-barcoded 5' primer and a J-beta primer mix. TCRdb re-analysed the 5' RACE reads in MiXCR, keeping a single row per CDR3 protein. The sample has about 1.1 million distinct CDR3 sequences, less than 45% seen once. Sequencing used blood. The receptors were sampled from a man aged 18 to 30 in good health.

A few counts support this clonotype. This sequence joins TRBV12-3 or TRBV12-4 and TRBJ1-2; D is uncertain. The CDR3 covers 13 residues. The germline V and J ends were trimmed by 6 bases and 8 bases, with 16 bases remaining between them. This CDR3 is CASSLSPGVGYTF. CDR3 sequence (DNA): TGTGCCAGCAGCTTATCCCCGGGAGTCGGCTACACCTTC.

V gene TRBV6-2 or TRBV6-3 combines with J gene TRBJ2-3; 7 bases line up with TRBD2. The CDR3 has 15 residues. The trim removed 10 bases at V and 6 bases at J, leaving 16 bases unmatched. Germline V lookup: CDR1 MNHEY, CDR2 SVGEGT. The CDR3 spells CATLRPTSGEDTQYF. The CDR3 nucleotides read TGTGCCACCCTCAGACCTACCAGCGGGGAGGATACGCAGTATTTT.

The chain is built from TRBV7-9 and TRBJ1-5; perhaps TRBD1 as D (6 bases). This CDR3 has 16 residues. Germline V CDR1 and CDR2: SEHNR, FQNEAQ (reference sequence). V was pared by 4 bases and J by 4 bases, with 17 bases between. CDR3 region: CASSSGGGRSNQPQHF. In DNA, the CDR3 is TGTGCCAGCAGCTCTGGGGGGGGGCGGTCAAATCAGCCCCAGCATTTT.

This rearrangement joins TRBV6-5 to TRBJ1-4, with 8 bases that match TRBD1. The ends lost 0 bases at V and 8 bases at J; junction bases unmatched: 8. This CDR3 comprises 16 residues. Germline V gene lookup returns CDR1 MNHEY and CDR2 SVGAGI. Here the CDR3 DNA reads TGTGCCAGCAGTTACTCCACCACAGGGGGAAGGGAAAAACTGTTTTTT. It codes for CASSYSTTGGREKLFF.

V and J are TRBV11-1 and TRBJ2-3; D unclear. The CDR3 consists of 13 residues. Trimming stripped 2 bases from V and 5 bases from J, with 8 bases between. Germline values: CDR1 SGHAT, CDR2 FQDESV (reference sequence). As DNA, the CDR3 is TGTGCCAGCAGCTTACAGGACCGAGATACGCAGTATTTT. Amino acids: CASSLQDRDTQYF.

The chain couples TRBV5-1 to TRBJ1-2; D is uncertain. The CDR3 covers 13 residues. V gave up 6 bases and J gave up 5 bases, with 14 bases separating them. The V gene's germline CDR1 is SGHRS and CDR2 YFSETQ. The CDR3 loop reads CASTLPGRYGYTF. DNA of the CDR3: TGCGCCAGCACCCTGCCGGGCAGATATGGCTACACCTTC.

V usage is TRBV12-3 or TRBV12-4 and J usage is TRBJ1-1; the D gene is possibly TRBD1 (6 bases). Trimming stripped 6 bases from V and 3 bases from J, with 14 bases between. This CDR3 has 14 residues. The CDR3 sequence: CASSKQGGDTEAFF. In nucleotides, the CDR3 is TGTGCCAGCAGCAAACAGGGCGGGGACACTGAAGCTTTCTTT.

V gene TRBV9 combines with J gene TRBJ1-1; 8 bases match TRBD1. From germline, CDR1 is SGDLS and CDR2 YYNGEE. With 0 bases clipped from V and 2 bases from J, the junction kept 12 bases outside the gene matches. The CDR3 covers 18 residues. The CDR3 region has the DNA TGTGCCAGCAGCGTAGGACAGGGGCCCGCGGGGATAAACACTGAAGCTTTCTTT. It is translated as CASSVGQGPAGINTEAFF.